Below are 20 T cell receptor beta chains sequenced from a single sample in a study of blood T cell repertoires in COVID-19. This table comes from immunoSEQ multiplex PCR, and its TCRdb copy is limited to in-frame clones, with some not included. Of 130,000 to 150,000 clones in the sample, approximately 86% were seen once. Sequenced: peripheral blood. The receptor source for this set is a woman aged 40 to 50 with active or convalescent COVID-19.

This rearrangement joins TRBV27 to TRBJ1-6; 10 positions agree with TRBD1. Germline V lookup: CDR1 MNHEY, CDR2 SMNVEV (reference sequence). The CDR3 runs to 18 residues. Germline trimming cut 0 bases from V and 7 bases from J; bases unmatched to any gene: 9. The CDR3 coding sequence is TGTGCCAGCAGTTTATCCCTTGGGGACAGGGGAATGAATTCACCCCTCCACTTT. This codes for CASSLSLGDRGMNSPLHF.

The chain couples TRBV27 to TRBJ2-5; 7 bases are a match to TRBD1. The V gene end was trimmed by 6 bases and the J gene end by 8 bases; junction bases not matched to a gene: 9. This CDR3 comprises 13 residues. CDR1 and CDR2 (germline): MNHEY, SMNVEV (reference sequence). Here the CDR3 reads CASSLGQARTQYF. In DNA, the CDR3 is TGTGCCAGCAGCCTAGGACAGGCGAGAACCCAGTACTTC.

The chain carries TRBV7-6 and TRBJ1-1; TRBD1 matches at 8 bases. Per the germline V gene, CDR1 is SGHVS and CDR2 is FNYEAQ. CDR3 length equals 15 residues. Trimming at V came to 1 base and at J to 1 base, leaving 2 bases not matched to a gene. This chain's CDR3 is CASSLGTGRNTEAFF. CDR3 sequence (DNA): TGTGCCAGCAGCTTAGGGACAGGGAGGAACACTGAAGCTTTCTTT.

CDR3 in amino acids: CASSLGHSGTNEKLFF. CDR3 bases: TGTGCCAGCAGCTTAGGGCATTCAGGAACCAATGAAAAACTGTTTTTT. The gene calls are TRBV7-9 and TRBJ1-4, with no clear D. The CDR3 runs to 16 residues. From germline, CDR1 is SEHNR and CDR2 FQNEAQ (reference sequence). Trimming took off 1 base at V and 5 bases at J, with 14 bases between the two ends.

This rearrangement joins TRBV29-1 to TRBJ2-7; 9 nucleotides agree with TRBD2. The CDR3 has 14 residues. V lost 5 bases and J lost 0; bases outside the gene matches: 5. CDR1 and CDR2 (germline): SQVTM, ANQGSEA. The chain's CDR3 is CSVSGLADSYEQYF. The CDR3 nucleotides are TGCAGCGTTTCGGGACTAGCCGACTCCTACGAGCAGTACTTC.

The chain employs TRBV19 and TRBJ2-7; 7 positions match TRBD1. The V and J ends lost 5 bases and 6 bases, in that order; junction bases with no gene match: 13. From germline, CDR1 is LNHDA and CDR2 SQIVND (reference sequence). The CDR3 has 15 residues. DNA for the CDR3: TGTGCCAGTAGTCCCCGAGGACAGGTACGTGCCGAGCAGTACTTC. Amino acid sequence: CASSPRGQVRAEQYF. Variable domain in full (rest from reference TRBV19 and TRBJ2-7): DGGITQSPKYLFRKEGQNVTLSCEQNLNHDAMYWYRQDPGQGLRLIYYSQIVNDFQKGDIAEGYSVSREKKESFPLTVTSAQKNPTAFYLCASSPRGQVRAEQYFGPGTRLTVT.

The V and J genes are TRBV6-4 and TRBJ2-2; no definite D call. Per the germline V gene, CDR1 is MRHNA and CDR2 is SNTAGT. Trimming cost V 6 bases and J 1 base, with 9 bases left between them. The CDR3 covers 14 residues. The CDR3 protein is CASREVVNTGELFF. The CDR3 DNA reads as TGTGCCAGCAGAGAGGTGGTGAACACCGGGGAGCTGTTTTTT.

The gene calls are TRBV6-1 and TRBJ2-1; 8 bases map to TRBD2. The germline V gene has CDR1 MNHNS and CDR2 SASEGT. Trimming removed 4 bases from V and 9 bases from J; junction bases left unmatched: 23. The CDR3 contains 19 residues. This CDR3 reads CASSALSGTRRYGRGEQFF. Here the CDR3 DNA reads TGTGCCAGCAGTGCCTTGTCCGGGACTAGACGATATGGCCGGGGTGAGCAGTTCTTC.

The chain links TRBV10-3 to TRBJ1-5; D not resolved. Trimming shortened V by 4 bases and J by 3 bases, and 7 bases separated the two germline ends. Germline V gives CDR1 ENHRY, CDR2 SYGVKD. This CDR3 has 13 amino acids. In DNA form, the CDR3 reads TGTGCCATCAGTGGGGAGGTCAATCAGCCCCAGCATTTT. Protein sequence: CAISGEVNQPQHF.

This clone was seen ten or more times. The rearrangement joins TRBV3-1 (or the pseudogene TRBV3-2) to TRBJ2-7; 8 bases align to TRBD2. Germline values: CDR1 LGHDT, CDR2 YNNKEL (reference sequence). Trimming cost V 3 bases and J 0 bases; bases outside gene matches: 7. This CDR3 region has 16 residues. The CDR3: CASSHGRGYSSYEQYF. The DNA of the CDR3 is TGTGCCAGCAGCCACGGGAGGGGTTATAGCTCCTACGAGCAGTACTTC.

The CDR3 sequence: CASSGWGGEAFF. In nucleotides, the CDR3 is TGTGCCAGCAGTGGCTGGGGGGGTGAAGCTTTCTTT. The chain recombines TRBV28 with TRBJ1-1; maybe TRBD1 (5 bases). The germline gives CDR1 MDHEN, CDR2 SYDVKM. CDR3 length: 12 residues. V gave up 5 bases and J gave up 7 bases, with 11 bases separating them.

Only a few counts were recorded for this clone. This rearrangement joins TRBV28 to TRBJ1-2; possible D gene TRBD1, 6 bases. Per the germline V gene, CDR1 is MDHEN and CDR2 is SYDVKM. This CDR3 region has 14 residues. Trimming stripped 8 bases from V and 5 bases from J, with 18 bases between. This CDR3 is CASRRLTGLYGYTF. CDR3 coding DNA: TGTGCCAGCCGAAGACTGACAGGTCTGTATGGCTACACCTTC.

Points on this clone: The junction differs from germline at one of its ends, possibly a read error. This chain uses TRBV7-9 with TRBJ2-7; 9 bases are shared with TRBD1. Germline CDR1 SEHNR, CDR2 FQNEAQ (reference sequence). CDR3 length: 15 residues. CDR3 protein: CASILQGAATYEQYF. The CDR3 DNA follows: TGTGCCAGCATCTTACAGGGGGCCGCGACCTACGAGCAGTACTTC. Using reference TRBV7-9 and TRBJ2-7 for the parts outside the CDR3, the full variable domain is DTGVSQNPRHKITKRGQNVTFRCDPISEHNRLYWYRQTLGQGPEFLTYFQNEAQLEKSRLLSDRFSAERPKGSFSTLEIQRTEQGDSAMYLCASILQGAATYEQYFGPGTRLTVT.

V and J are TRBV5-1 and TRBJ2-2; 7 bases match TRBD2. The CDR3 runs to 15 residues. V lost 2 bases to trimming and J lost 3 bases; unmatched junction nucleotides: 4. Germline V gene data show CDR1 as SGHRS and CDR2 as YFSETQ. The CDR3 bases are TGCGCCAGCAGCTTAGAGGGGAGGGACACCGGGGAGCTGTTTTTT. It yields the protein CASSLEGRDTGELFF.

This chain connects TRBV5-1 to TRBJ2-7; 7 bases line up with TRBD1. Germline CDR1 reads SGHRS; CDR2 reads YFSETQ. Unmatched junction bases numbered 6, after V lost 0 bases and J lost 3 bases. This CDR3 is 15 amino acids long. CDR3 in amino acids: CASSLVTGSGYEQYF. CDR3 DNA sequence: TGCGCCAGCAGCTTGGTGACAGGGTCGGGCTACGAGCAGTACTTC.

The CDR3, as DNA: TGCAGCGCGAATAGCGGGAGCCGCCCTTACAATGAGCAGTTCTTC. As protein: CSANSGSRPYNEQFF. The chain uses TRBV29-1 and TRBJ2-1; 9 bases align to TRBD2. Germline trimming cut 7 bases from V and 4 bases from J; bases unmatched to any gene: 11. Germline V CDR1 and CDR2: SQVTM, ANQGSEA. The CDR3 spans 15 residues.

The chain is built from TRBV6-2 or TRBV6-3 and TRBJ2-5; 9 bases match TRBD1. V lost 5 bases and J lost 5; bases outside the gene matches: 6. Germline CDR1 MNHEY, CDR2 SVGEGT. The CDR3 runs to 14 residues. The CDR3 DNA reads TGTGCCAGCAGTCAAGACAGGGGGTGGGAGACCCAGTACTTC. As protein: CASSQDRGWETQYF.

The chain employs TRBV15 and TRBJ2-1; D is possibly TRBD2 (7 bases). The CDR3 has 15 residues. V lost 2 bases and J lost 8, with 16 bases in between. Germline V gives CDR1 LNHNV, CDR2 YYDKDF (reference sequence). CDR3 nucleotide sequence: TGTGCCACCAGCAGAAAAAGAACGGGGGGCGATGAGCAGTTCTTC. The encoded protein is CATSRKRTGGDEQFF.

The rearrangement joins TRBV11-2 to TRBJ2-2, with TRBD2 identical over 10 bases. CDR3 length: 16 residues. Germline values: CDR1 SGHAT, CDR2 FQNNGV. With 1 base clipped from V and 6 bases from J, the junction kept 5 bases outside the gene matches. CDR3 sequence (DNA): TGTGCCAGCAGCTTAGTGAGGCTAGCGGGAGCCGGGGAGCTGTTTTTT. As protein: CASSLVRLAGAGELFF.

J is TRBJ2-3 and V is TRBV3-1 (or the pseudogene TRBV3-2), with 8 bases matching TRBD2. The V segment lost 1 base and the J segment 1 base; nucleotides outside the gene matches: 1. Germline V gene data show CDR1 as LGHDT and CDR2 as YNNKEL (reference sequence). The CDR3 loop spans 15 amino acids. DNA for the CDR3: TGTGCCAGCAGCCAAGTTAGCGGGGGCACAGATACGCAGTATTTT. Protein product: CASSQVSGGTDTQYF.